These 27 T cell receptor beta chains originate from one sample sequenced in a study of blood T cells in healthy people across ages. A second PCR of about 7 to 12 cycles used a sample-barcoded 5' primer and a J-beta primer mix. From the 5' RACE reads, TCRdb called clonotypes with MiXCR, one entry per CDR3 protein. This sample has about 640,000 distinct CDR3 sequences, with roughly 58% found just once. Sequenced material: blood. The receptors derive from a man in his fifties or sixties in good health.

This rearrangement joins TRBV6-7 to TRBJ2-6; D might be TRBD1 or TRBD2, each matching 6 bases. TRBV6-7 is an ORF, and what it does is uncertain. Between the trimmed V and J ends, which lost 7 bases and 4 bases, there was a span of 23 bases. CDR3 length equals 18 residues. The CDR3 region has the DNA TGTGCCAGCACCTACCCGGGGGCTCCCCCTCTAGGGGCCAACGTCCTGACTTTC. It encodes CASTYPGAPPLGANVLTF.

This clonotype came up a few times. The V gene is TRBV6-2 or TRBV6-3, the J gene TRBJ2-7; D not certain. This CDR3 spans 13 amino acids. Germline V CDR1 and CDR2: MNHEY, SVGEGT. The V and J ends lost 4 bases and 6 bases respectively, with 13 bases between them. CDR3 protein: CASSFRGSVEQYF. CDR3 bases: TGTGCCAGCAGTTTCCGTGGGTCCGTCGAGCAGTACTTC.

The chain has TRBV27 and TRBJ2-7, with D maybe TRBD2 (6 bases). Germline values: CDR1 MNHEY, CDR2 SMNVEV (reference sequence). The CDR3 is made up of 16 amino acids. The V end lost 4 bases, the J end lost 3 bases, and 19 bases lay between the germline ends. The CDR3 reads CASSWRPSRGYYEQYF. The CDR3 nucleotides are TGTGCCAGCAGTTGGAGACCTTCGCGGGGCTACTACGAGCAGTACTTC.

This chain links TRBV29-1 with TRBJ2-7, with D tentatively TRBD2 (7 bases). Between the trimmed V and J ends, which lost 7 bases and 0 bases, there was a span of 13 bases. Germline V gives CDR1 SQVTM, CDR2 ANQGSEA. The length of the CDR3 is 13 residues. The CDR3: CSGGGASSYEQYF. The CDR3 bases are TGCAGCGGAGGGGGGGCAAGCTCCTACGAGCAGTACTTC.

This rearrangement joins TRBV15 to TRBJ1-5; 7 positions match TRBD1. The V and J ends lost 7 bases and 2 bases, in that order; junction bases with no gene match: 11. The germline gives CDR1 LNHNV, CDR2 YYDKDF (reference sequence). The CDR3 has 16 amino acids. CDR3 loop: CATTEETGLRNQPQHF. CDR3 nucleotides: TGTGCCACCACCGAAGAGACAGGGCTCCGCAATCAGCCCCAGCATTTT.

V and J are TRBV18 and TRBJ2-7; 7 positions match TRBD2. V shed 3 bases, J shed 0 bases, and the junction held 2 bases outside the gene matches. CDR1 is KGHSH and CDR2 is LQKENI in the germline V gene. The length of the CDR3 is 14 residues. As DNA, the CDR3 is TGTGCCAGCTCACCCGGGACTAACTCCTACGAGCAGTACTTC. This encodes CASSPGTNSYEQYF.

The chain is built from TRBV20-1 and TRBJ2-5; 7 bases are shared with TRBD1. The CDR3 has 13 residues. The germline gives CDR1 DFQATT, CDR2 SNEGSKA (reference sequence). V shed 5 bases and J 2 bases; nucleotides not matched to a gene: 5. The CDR3 region has the DNA TGCAGTGCTCGACAGGGTAATCAAGAGACCCAGTACTTC. Encoded protein: CSARQGNQETQYF.

Remarks on this clonotype: Possible read error: a much larger clone is one base away. The genes are TRBV7-9 and TRBJ2-5, with D perhaps given as TRBD1 or TRBD2 (5 bases each). The CDR3 consists of 12 residues. The germline gives CDR1 SEHNR, CDR2 FQNEAQ (reference sequence). V was cut by 11 bases and J by 11 bases, with 21 bases left in between. The CDR3 is CASRGIGDEQYF. CDR3 DNA: TGTGCCTCCCGGGGAATAGGGGATGAGCAGTACTTC.

The rearrangement links TRBV5-1 to TRBJ2-1; D remains ambiguous. Germline CDR1 SGHRS, CDR2 YFSETQ. The CDR3 has 16 amino acids. Trimming took 0 bases from V and 4 from J, leaving 14 bases between them. The DNA for the CDR3 is TGCGCCAGCAGCTTGGAGGCAATAGCAACGTACAATGAGCAGTTCTTC. It encodes CASSLEAIATYNEQFF.

The chain carries TRBV3-1 and TRBJ2-5, with TRBD1 matching 8 bases. CDR1 is LGHDT, CDR2 YNNKEL, per germline (reference sequence). CDR3 size: 13 residues. J lost 13 bases, V lost 0 bases, and 7 bases had no gene match. Here the CDR3 DNA reads TGTGCCAGCAGCCAAGACAGGGGGCGAGAGCCGTACTTC. Translated: CASSQDRGREPYF.

This chain links TRBV4-2 with TRBJ2-5; D remains unclear. There are 14 residues in the CDR3. V was shortened by 3 bases and J by 5 bases, with 13 bases between the two germline ends. Germline V CDR1 and CDR2: LGHNA, YNFKEQ. The CDR3 loop reads CASSQFEDEETQYF. CDR3 coding DNA: TGTGCCAGCAGCCAGTTCGAGGACGAGGAGACCCAGTACTTC.

The chain joins TRBV6-6 to TRBJ1-6, with no clear D. The ends were cut back, 5 bases at V and 9 bases at J, with 11 bases in the middle. The CDR3 has 13 amino acids. Per germline, CDR1 MNHNY and CDR2 SVGAGI (reference sequence). The CDR3 DNA follows: TGTGCCAGCAGTCCTGTTCTCGCTTCACCCCTCCACTTT. It encodes CASSPVLASPLHF.

The sample holds a few counts of this clonotype. The V call is TRBV7-2, the J call TRBJ2-5; TRBD1 matches 7 bases. This CDR3 contains 17 residues. Trimming removed 0 bases from V and 5 bases from J; junction bases left unmatched: 12. Germline loops: CDR1 SGHTA, CDR2 FQGNSA. The CDR3 reads CASSLAAVAQGQETQYF. The CDR3 coding sequence is TGTGCCAGCAGCTTAGCGGCCGTGGCACAGGGACAGGAGACCCAGTACTTC.

The rearrangement uses TRBV18 and TRBJ2-1; D is possibly TRBD1 (7 bases). Germline assignment: CDR1 KGHSH and CDR2 LQKENI. Between the trimmed V and J ends, which lost 0 bases and 7 bases, there was a span of 16 bases. The CDR3 spans 16 residues. CDR3 loop: CASSPPEAGGYNEQFF. Here the CDR3 DNA reads TGTGCCAGCTCACCACCGGAGGCAGGGGGGTATAATGAGCAGTTCTTC.

This chain connects TRBV5-1 to TRBJ2-1; the D is unclear. V lost 2 bases to trimming and J lost 4 bases, with 13 bases between them. The CDR3 is made up of 15 amino acids. The germline CDR1 and CDR2 sequences are SGHRS and YFSETQ. The CDR3 nucleotides are TGCGCCAGCAGCTTTGAGGTTAGTAATTACAATGAGCAGTTCTTC. Residues: CASSFEVSNYNEQFF.

The chain couples TRBV7-2 to TRBJ2-1; D perhaps matches TRBD1 (5 bases). Trimming took 1 base from V and 6 from J, leaving 10 bases between them. The CDR3 has 14 amino acids. CDR1 and CDR2 (germline): SGHTA, FQGNSA. The DNA for the CDR3 is TGTGCCAGCAGCTTAGAGGCTAGGGGCAATGAGCAGTTCTTC. Protein sequence: CASSLEARGNEQFF.

The chain uses TRBV10-2 and TRBJ2-5; perhaps TRBD1 as D (6 bases). This CDR3 region has 14 residues. Between the trimmed V and J ends, which lost 3 bases and 5 bases, there was a span of 13 bases. Germline V gene lookup returns CDR1 WSHSY and CDR2 SAAADI. This CDR3 is CASSDHNRVETQYF. The CDR3, as DNA: TGCGCCAGCAGTGACCACAACAGGGTCGAGACCCAGTACTTC.

The chain joins TRBV6-5 to TRBJ1-2; 7 positions agree with TRBD1. V lost 7 bases to trimming and J lost 8 bases; unmatched junction nucleotides: 13. Germline assignment: CDR1 MNHEY and CDR2 SVGAGI. This CDR3 contains 14 residues. The CDR3 is CASTFGRQGGGYTF. The DNA for the CDR3 is TGTGCCAGCACATTCGGGCGACAGGGCGGCGGCTACACCTTC.

This clonotype showed up just a few times. The V and J genes are TRBV6-1 and TRBJ2-4; TRBD2 matches at 9 bases. Gene TRBJ2-5 matches the end of the DNA better, so the J call may be wrong. Germline CDR1 and CDR2: MNHNS and SASEGT. This CDR3 spans 14 amino acids. In DNA, the CDR3 is TGTGCCAGCAGTGAACATCTAGCGGGGGAGACCCAGTACTTC. Its protein product is CASSEHLAGETQYF.

The rearrangement joins TRBV15 to TRBJ1-1, with 9 bases lining up with TRBD1. Germline V lookup: CDR1 LNHNV, CDR2 YYDKDF (reference sequence). V lost 5 bases, J lost 1 base, and 2 bases stayed unmatched. The CDR3 is 14 amino acids. CDR3: CATSPDRGNTEAFF. CDR3 nucleotides: TGTGCCACCAGCCCGGACAGGGGGAACACTGAAGCTTTCTTT.

The J gene is TRBJ2-3, the V gene TRBV20-1; the D is unclear. The CDR3 has 13 residues. V was shortened by 3 bases and J by 2 bases, with 9 bases between the two germline ends. Germline lookup yields CDR1 DFQATT and CDR2 SNEGSKA (reference sequence). The CDR3 sequence: CSASKAHTDTQYF. The DNA of the CDR3 is TGCAGTGCTAGCAAGGCCCACACAGATACGCAGTATTTT.

This clonotype was counted only a few times. The chain joins TRBV20-1 to TRBJ2-5; 7 bases map to TRBD2. This CDR3 spans 11 amino acids. J lost 9 bases, V lost 6 bases, and 7 bases had no gene match. The germline V gene has CDR1 DFQATT and CDR2 SNEGSKA (reference sequence). In DNA, the CDR3 is TGCAGTGCACCCGGACTAGTGGCCCAGTACTTC. It specifies CSAPGLVAQYF.

The gene calls are TRBV15 and TRBJ2-4; 12 positions match TRBD2. J lost 0 bases, V lost 1 base, and 10 bases had no gene match. CDR3 length equals 20 residues. Germline lookup yields CDR1 LNHNV and CDR2 YYDKDF (reference sequence). Written as DNA, the CDR3 is TGTGCCACCAGCAGAGGGATAGGGACTAGCGGGTCCATAGCCAAAAACATTCAGTACTTC. Protein: CATSRGIGTSGSIAKNIQYF.

The chain joins TRBV29-1 to TRBJ2-1; the D gene is possibly TRBD1 (6 bases). The CDR3 totals 14 residues. From germline, CDR1 is SQVTM and CDR2 ANQGSEA. V shed 6 bases and J shed 5 bases, with 17 bases lying between them. Here the CDR3 DNA reads TGCAGCGTCGCAGGACAGTTACCCCACAATGAGCAGTTCTTC. Its protein product is CSVAGQLPHNEQFF.

The rearrangement joins TRBV4-1 to TRBJ2-1; TRBD2 is a possible D gene (7 bases). V lost 0 bases and J 7 bases, leaving 19 bases between the germline ends. The CDR3 loop spans 17 amino acids. Germline assignment: CDR1 MGHRA and CDR2 YSYEKL. DNA for the CDR3: TGCGCCAGCAGCCAAGAGTCTGCGGGGGCCCTATCAAATGAGCAGTTCTTC. This encodes CASSQESAGALSNEQFF.

V usage is TRBV7-8 and J usage is TRBJ2-7, with D tentatively TRBD2 (5 bases). Germline V gives CDR1 SGHVS, CDR2 FQNEAQ. V gave up 3 bases and J gave up 6 bases, with 18 bases separating them. The CDR3 is made up of 15 amino acids. The CDR3 reads CASSLMESGSFEQYF. The CDR3 DNA follows: TGTGCCAGCAGCTTGATGGAATCGGGGTCGTTCGAGCAGTACTTC.

This clonotype came up a few times. The CDR3 here is CSAQPPTGYEQYF. DNA for the CDR3: TGCAGTGCCCAGCCTCCGACGGGGTACGAGCAGTACTTC. The chain is built from TRBV20-1 and TRBJ2-7; D possibly corresponds to TRBD2 (5 bases). V was shortened by 6 bases and J by 4 bases, with 16 bases between the two germline ends. CDR3 length: 13 amino acids. The germline gives CDR1 DFQATT, CDR2 SNEGSKA (reference sequence).